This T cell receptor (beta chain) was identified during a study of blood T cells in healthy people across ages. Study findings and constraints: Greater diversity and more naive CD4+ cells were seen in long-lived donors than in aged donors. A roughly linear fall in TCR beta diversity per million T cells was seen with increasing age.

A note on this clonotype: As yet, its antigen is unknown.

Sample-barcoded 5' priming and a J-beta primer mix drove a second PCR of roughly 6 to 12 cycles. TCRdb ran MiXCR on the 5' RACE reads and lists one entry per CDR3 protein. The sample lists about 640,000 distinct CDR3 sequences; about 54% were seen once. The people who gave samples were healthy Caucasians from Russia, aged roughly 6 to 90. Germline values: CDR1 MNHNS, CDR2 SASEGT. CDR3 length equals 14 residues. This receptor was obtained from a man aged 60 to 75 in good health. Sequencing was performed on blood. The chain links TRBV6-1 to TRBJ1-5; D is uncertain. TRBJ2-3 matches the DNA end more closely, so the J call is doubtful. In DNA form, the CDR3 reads TGTGCCAGCAGCGACCGAACAATTGGTCAGCTCCAGTATTTT. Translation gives CASSDRTIGQLQYF.